Detailed here is one T cell receptor beta chain. This sample is drawn from a study of T cell changes during pregnancy in multiple sclerosis. The method was immunoSEQ multiplex PCR; TCRdb's version includes in-frame clones alone and lacks a portion of them. The sample lists approximately 100,000 clones; just under 95% were seen once. The CDR3 totals 16 residues. With 0 bases clipped from V and 7 bases from J, the junction kept 7 bases outside the gene matches. Germline CDR1 MNHEY, CDR2 SVGAGI. This chain joins TRBV6-5 and TRBJ2-5; 11 bases line up with TRBD2. Sample: peripheral blood, taken after pregnancy. The origin of this receptor is a female donor with multiple sclerosis, enrolled in a pregnancy study. In DNA form, the CDR3 reads TGTGCCAGCAGTTACTCGCATAGCGGGGGGGGAGGGACCCAGTACTTC. It yields the protein CASSYSHSGGGGTQYF.